The present T cell receptor beta chain was sequenced within a study of T cell clones after liver transplantation. At the level of the study: In this trial, immunosuppression withdrawal was attempted within 2 years of liver transplant. A pre-transplant mixed lymphocyte reaction with TCRbeta sequencing defined graft-donor-reactive clones followed in post-transplant blood.

Sorting of unstimulated PBMCs yielded separate CD3+CD4+ and CD3+CD8+ fractions. The method was immunoSEQ multiplex PCR; TCRdb's version includes in-frame clones alone and lacks a portion of them. The data show 65,000 to 90,000 clones, with 90% seen just once and roughly 2.5% held by the top ten. The CDR3 length is 18 residues. CDR1 and CDR2 (germline): LNHDA, SQIVND (reference sequence). The junction had 3 bases not matched to a gene; V was cut back by 2 bases and J by 0 bases. The J gene is TRBJ2-6, the V gene TRBV19, with TRBD1 matching 11 bases. Sequencing used CD4+ T cells from blood, obtained before liver transplant. This TCR derives from a human donor who received a liver transplant. CDR3 in amino acids: CASSIPGQGVSGANVLTF. Written as DNA, the CDR3 is TGTGCCAGTAGTATACCGGGACAGGGGGTCTCTGGGGCCAACGTCCTGACTTTC.